This TCR beta chain was sequenced during a study of tumor-infiltrating lymphocytes in primary liver carcinoma. About the study: Sample yields, roughly 3.65 to 7.13 million productive TCRbeta reads, were similar across the tissue types. Points from the study as a whole: Only about 7.5-24% of top clones showed up in all five tumor regions.

The CDR3 extends over 13 amino acids. CDR1 and CDR2 (germline): MNHEY, SVGAGI. Both RNA and DNA were isolated together from around 20-30 mg of bulk tissue that had not been sorted. Five separate regions per tumor were sampled. The count of this clonotype is one. Its antigen is unidentified. Mismatch with germline at one junction end may stem from a read error. Researchers generated TCR beta cDNA from around 510 ng of total RNA, relying on a constant-region primer. For TCR beta, libraries were produced by three nested multiplex PCR rounds using slightly modified ARM-PCR. Researchers ran the first two PCR rounds for ten to eleven cycles each with TRBV1-TRBV30 forward primers and a C-beta reverse primer. TCRdb re-derived calls from the multiplex PCR reads in MiXCR, one entry per CDR3 protein. The table shows some 21,000 distinct CDR3 sequences, with 75% to 80% occurring only once.

This TCR was recovered from a woman aged 25 to 39 with primary liver carcinoma and hepatitis B virus infection. This chain uses TRBV6-5 with TRBJ2-5, with D perhaps given as TRBD1 or TRBD2 (5 bases each). Sequences were obtained from liver tumor tissue from sampling region 1. The sample's subset: tumor region T1, superior pole. The CDR3 DNA reads as TGCGCCAGCAGTACCGTCAGGGAGCTGACCCAATACTTC. It codes for CASSTVRELTQYF.